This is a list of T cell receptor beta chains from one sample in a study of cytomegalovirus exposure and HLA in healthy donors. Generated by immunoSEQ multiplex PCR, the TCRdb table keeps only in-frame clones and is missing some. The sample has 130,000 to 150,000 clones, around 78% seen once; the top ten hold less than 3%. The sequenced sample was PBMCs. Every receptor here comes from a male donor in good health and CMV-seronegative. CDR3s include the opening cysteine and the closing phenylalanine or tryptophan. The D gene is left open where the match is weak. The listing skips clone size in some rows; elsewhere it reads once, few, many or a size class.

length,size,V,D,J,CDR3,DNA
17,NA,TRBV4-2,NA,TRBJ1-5,CASSQSPRARGNQPQHF,TGTGCCAGCAGCCAGTCTCCCCGGGCCAGGGGCAATCAGCCCCAGCATTTT
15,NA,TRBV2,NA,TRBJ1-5,CASNQGRASNQPQHF,TGTGCCAGCAATCAGGGGAGGGCTAGCAATCAGCCCCAGCATTTT
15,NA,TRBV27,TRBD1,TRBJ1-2,CASSLGGGGPYGYTF,TGTGCCAGCTCCCTCGGAGGGGGCGGCCCTTATGGCTACACCTTC
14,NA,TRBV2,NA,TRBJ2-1,CASSLKREYNEQFF,TGTGCCAGCAGTTTAAAACGGGAATACAATGAGCAGTTCTTC
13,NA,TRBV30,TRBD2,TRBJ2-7,CAWSSGGPYEQYF,TGTGCCTGGAGTTCGGGGGGGCCCTACGAGCAGTACTTC
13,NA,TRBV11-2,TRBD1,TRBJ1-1,CASSSSGGTEAFF,TGTGCCAGCAGCTCCTCAGGGGGAACTGAAGCTTTCTTT
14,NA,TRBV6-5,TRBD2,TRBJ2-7,CASSTGGQIYEQYF,TGTGCCAGCAGTACGGGGGGGCAGATCTACGAGCAGTACTTC
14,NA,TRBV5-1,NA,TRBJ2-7,CASSLGTVPYEQYF,TGCGCCAGCAGCTTGGGGACAGTTCCCTACGAGCAGTACTTC
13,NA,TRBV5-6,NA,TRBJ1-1,CASSWGVSTEAFF,TGTGCCAGCAGCTGGGGGGTATCCACTGAAGCTTTCTTT
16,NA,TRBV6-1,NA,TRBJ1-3,CASSEVAGKRGNTIYF,TGTGCCAGCAGTGAAGTGGCAGGGAAAAGGGGAAACACCATATATTTT
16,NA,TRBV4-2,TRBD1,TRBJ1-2,CASSQEGTGIGYGYTF,TGTGCCAGCAGCCAAGAGGGGACAGGGATTGGCTATGGCTACACCTTC
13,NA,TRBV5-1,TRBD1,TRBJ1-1,CASSLGTGSEAFF,TGCGCCAGCAGCTTGGGGACAGGCTCTGAAGCTTTCTTT
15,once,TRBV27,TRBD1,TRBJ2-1,CASAGTGVSYNEQFF,TGTGCCAGTGCCGGGACAGGGGTATCCTACAATGAGCAGTTCTTC
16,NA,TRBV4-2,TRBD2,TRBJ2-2,CASSLQSGTNTGELFF,TGTGCCAGCAGCCTACAAAGCGGGACGAACACCGGGGAGCTGTTTTTT
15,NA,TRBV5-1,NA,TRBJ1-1,CASSLSLARRTEAFF,TGCGCCAGCAGCTTGTCGCTTGCTCGGCGGACTGAAGCTTTCTTT
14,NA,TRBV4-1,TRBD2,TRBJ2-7,CASSPVASGYEQYF,TGCGCCAGCAGCCCGGTGGCTAGCGGGTACGAGCAGTACTTC
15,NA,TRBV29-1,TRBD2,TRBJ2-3,CSVETSGRGADTQYF,TGCAGCGTTGAAACTAGCGGGAGGGGGGCAGATACGCAGTATTTT
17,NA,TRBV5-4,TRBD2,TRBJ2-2,CASSLGLAETNTGELFF,TGTGCCAGCAGCTTGGGCCTAGCGGAAACGAACACCGGGGAGCTGTTTTTT
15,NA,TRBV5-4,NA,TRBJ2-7,CASSFRRTGLYEQYF,TGTGCCAGCAGCTTTAGACGCACAGGGCTCTACGAGCAGTACTTC
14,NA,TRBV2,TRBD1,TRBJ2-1,CASKSRTGSNEQFF,TGTGCCAGCAAATCCAGGACAGGGTCGAATGAGCAGTTCTTC
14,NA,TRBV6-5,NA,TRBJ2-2,CASSALGGGGELFF,TGTGCCAGCAGTGCCCTCGGGGGTGGCGGGGAGCTGTTTTTT
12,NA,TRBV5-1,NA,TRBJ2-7,CASSATGYEQYF,TGCGCCAGCAGCGCGACGGGTTACGAGCAGTACTTC
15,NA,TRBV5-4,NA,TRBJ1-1,CASSPLSQGRAEAFF,TGTGCCAGCAGCCCCCTTAGCCAGGGAAGGGCTGAAGCTTTCTTT
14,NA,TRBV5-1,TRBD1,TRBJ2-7,CASSLADRGYEQYF,TGCGCCAGCAGCTTGGCGGACAGGGGCTACGAGCAGTACTTC
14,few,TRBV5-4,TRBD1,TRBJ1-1,CASSFDRGYTEAFF,TGTGCCAGCAGCTTTGACAGGGGGTACACTGAAGCTTTCTTT
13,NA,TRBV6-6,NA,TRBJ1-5,CASSDRSPEPQHF,TGTGCCAGCAGTGACAGGAGCCCCGAGCCCCAGCATTTT
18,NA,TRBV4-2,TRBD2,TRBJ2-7,CASSRAGLAGSESYEQYF,TGTGCCAGCAGCCGGGCGGGACTAGCGGGATCGGAATCCTACGAGCAGTACTTC
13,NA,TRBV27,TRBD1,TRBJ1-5,CASRRTGEGPQHF,TGTGCCAGCAGGCGGACAGGGGAAGGGCCCCAGCATTTT
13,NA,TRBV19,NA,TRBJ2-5,CASSRSGTKNQYF,TGTGCCAGTAGTCGGTCCGGGACAAAAAACCAGTACTTC
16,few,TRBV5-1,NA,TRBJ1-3,CASSFNLADTGNTIYF,TGCGCCAGCAGCTTCAATCTTGCGGATACTGGAAACACCATATATTTT
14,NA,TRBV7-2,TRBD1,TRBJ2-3,CASSFVQGLDTQYF,TGTGCCAGCAGCTTCGTACAGGGGCTAGATACGCAGTATTTT
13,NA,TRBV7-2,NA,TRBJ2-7,CASSLQYRDGQYF,TGTGCCAGCAGCCTACAGTACAGGGACGGGCAGTACTTC
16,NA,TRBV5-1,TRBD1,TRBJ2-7,CASSWGAGQGYPEQYF,TGCGCCAGCAGCTGGGGGGCAGGACAGGGTTACCCAGAGCAGTACTTC
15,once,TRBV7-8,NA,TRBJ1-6,CASSLPGSYNSPLHF,TGTGCCAGCAGTCTACCCGGCTCCTATAATTCACCCCTCCACTTT
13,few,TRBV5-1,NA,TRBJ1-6,CASSLGGDSPLHF,TGCGCCAGCAGCTTGGGGGGGGATTCACCCCTCCACTTT
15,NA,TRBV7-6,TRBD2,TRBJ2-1,CASSLGASGNNEQFF,TGTGCTAGCAGCTTAGGGGCTAGCGGTAACAATGAGCAGTTCTTC
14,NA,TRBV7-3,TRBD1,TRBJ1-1,CASSFTGGNTEAFF,TGTGCCAGCAGCTTTACAGGGGGCAACACTGAAGCTTTCTTT
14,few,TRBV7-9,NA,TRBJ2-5,CASSLRDNQETQYF,TGTGCCAGCAGCTTAAGGGACAACCAAGAGACCCAGTACTTC
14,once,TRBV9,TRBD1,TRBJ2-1,CASSGRQGRNEQFF,TGTGCCAGCAGCGGACGACAGGGGAGGAATGAGCAGTTCTTC
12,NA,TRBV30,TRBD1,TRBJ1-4,CAWDRGAEKLFF,TGTGCCTGGGACAGGGGGGCTGAAAAACTGTTTTTT
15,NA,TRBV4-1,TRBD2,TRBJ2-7,CASSQEPAGVYEQYF,TGCGCCAGCAGCCAAGAACCAGCGGGAGTTTACGAGCAGTACTTC